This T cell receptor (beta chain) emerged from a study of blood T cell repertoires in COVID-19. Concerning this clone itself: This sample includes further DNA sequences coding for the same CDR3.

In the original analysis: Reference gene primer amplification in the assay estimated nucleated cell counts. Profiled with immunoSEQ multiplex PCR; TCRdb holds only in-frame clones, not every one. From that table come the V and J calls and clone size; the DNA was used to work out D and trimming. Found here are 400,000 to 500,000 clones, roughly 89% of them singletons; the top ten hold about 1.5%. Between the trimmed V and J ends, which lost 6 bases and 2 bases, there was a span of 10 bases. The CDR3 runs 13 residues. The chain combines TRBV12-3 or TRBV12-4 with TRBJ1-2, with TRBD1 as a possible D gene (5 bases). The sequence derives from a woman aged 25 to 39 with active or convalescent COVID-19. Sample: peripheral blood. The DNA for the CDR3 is TGTGCCAGCAGCACTCAGGGAAACTATGGCTACACCTTC. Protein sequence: CASSTQGNYGYTF.